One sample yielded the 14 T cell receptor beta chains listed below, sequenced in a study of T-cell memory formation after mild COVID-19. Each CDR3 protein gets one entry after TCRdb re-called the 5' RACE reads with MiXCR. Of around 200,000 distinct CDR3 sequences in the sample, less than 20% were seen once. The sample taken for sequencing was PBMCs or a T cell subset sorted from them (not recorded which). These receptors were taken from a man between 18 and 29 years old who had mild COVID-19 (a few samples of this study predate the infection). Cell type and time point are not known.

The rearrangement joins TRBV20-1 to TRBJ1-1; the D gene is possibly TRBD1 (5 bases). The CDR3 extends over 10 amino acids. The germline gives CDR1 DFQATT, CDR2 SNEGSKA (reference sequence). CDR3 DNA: TGCAGCCGGGGCAACACTGAAGCTTTCTTT. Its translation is CSRGNTEAFF.

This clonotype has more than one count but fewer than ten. As DNA, the CDR3 is TGTGCCAGCAGCAAAGACAGGCACCCCAATGAAAAACTGTTTTTT. Its protein product is CASSKDRHPNEKLFF. J is TRBJ1-4 and V is TRBV7-2; D possibly corresponds to TRBD1 (6 bases). The germline gives CDR1 SGHTA, CDR2 FQGNSA. Trimming removed 5 bases from V and 5 bases from J, with 15 bases in between. The CDR3 length is 15 residues.

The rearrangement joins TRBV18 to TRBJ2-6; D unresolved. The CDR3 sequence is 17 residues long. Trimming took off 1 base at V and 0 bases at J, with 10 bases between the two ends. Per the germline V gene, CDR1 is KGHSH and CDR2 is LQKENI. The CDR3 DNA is TGTGCCAGCTCACCACAGGGATCAGCCTCTGGGGCCAACGTCCTGACTTTC. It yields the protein CASSPQGSASGANVLTF.

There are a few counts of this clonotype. In DNA, the CDR3 is TGTGCCAGCAGCTTAAATCCGAGCTCCTACAATGAGCAGTTCTTC. This sequence encodes CASSLNPSSYNEQFF. The chain couples TRBV7-6 to TRBJ2-1; D unclear. V was cut by 2 bases and J by 0 bases, with 8 bases left in between. Germline lookup yields CDR1 SGHVS and CDR2 FNYEAQ. CDR3 length equals 15 residues.

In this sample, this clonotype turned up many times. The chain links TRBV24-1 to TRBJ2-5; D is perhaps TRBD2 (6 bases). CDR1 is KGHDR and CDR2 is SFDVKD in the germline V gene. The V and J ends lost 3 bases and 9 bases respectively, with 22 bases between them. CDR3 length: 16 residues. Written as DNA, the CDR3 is TGTGCCACCAGTGATACCGGGACTGCAAACCGACGGCCCCAGTACTTC. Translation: CATSDTGTANRRPQYF.

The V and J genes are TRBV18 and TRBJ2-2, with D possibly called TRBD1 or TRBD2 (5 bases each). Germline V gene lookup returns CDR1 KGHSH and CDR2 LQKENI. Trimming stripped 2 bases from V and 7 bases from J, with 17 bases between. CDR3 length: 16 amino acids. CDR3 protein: CASSPEVGATGGELFF. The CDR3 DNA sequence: TGTGCCAGCTCACCAGAGGTCGGGGCTACAGGCGGGGAGCTGTTTTTT.

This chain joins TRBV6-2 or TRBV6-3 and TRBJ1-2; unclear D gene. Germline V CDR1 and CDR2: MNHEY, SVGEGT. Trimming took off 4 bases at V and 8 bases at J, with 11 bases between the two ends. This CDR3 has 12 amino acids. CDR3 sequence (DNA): TGTGCCAGCAGTTTTTCTATGCGAGGCTACACCTTC. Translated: CASSFSMRGYTF.

CDR3 coding DNA: TGCGCCAGCAGCCCGTGGACAGTCGCTGAAGCTTTCTTT. The encoded protein is CASSPWTVAEAFF. V and J are TRBV4-1 and TRBJ1-1; possible D gene TRBD1, 6 bases. Germline-derived CDR1 and CDR2 are MGHRA and YSYEKL. The CDR3 runs 13 residues. Trimming shortened V by 4 bases and J by 6 bases, and 12 bases separated the two germline ends.

The CDR3 coding sequence is TGTGCCAGCAGTGAATATGGGAGGGCAGGTGGAAACACCATATATTTT. Its translation is CASSEYGRAGGNTIYF. The rearrangement joins TRBV25-1 to TRBJ1-3; no clear D gene. The CDR3 spans 16 residues. The V and J ends lost 0 bases and 3 bases respectively, with 12 bases between them. Germline CDR1 reads MGHDK; CDR2 reads SYGVNS.

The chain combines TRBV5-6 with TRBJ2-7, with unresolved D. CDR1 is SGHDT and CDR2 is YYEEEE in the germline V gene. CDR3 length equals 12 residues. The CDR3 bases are TGTGACAGCAGCTATTCTACGAGCAGGCAGTACGTC. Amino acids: CDSSYSTSRQYV.

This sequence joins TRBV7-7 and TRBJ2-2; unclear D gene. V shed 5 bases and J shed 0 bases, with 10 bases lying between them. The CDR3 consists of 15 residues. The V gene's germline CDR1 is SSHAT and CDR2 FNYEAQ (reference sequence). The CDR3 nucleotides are TGTGCCAGCAGCGAAACCTTCGCGAACACCGGGGAGCTGTTTTTT. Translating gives CASSETFANTGELFF.

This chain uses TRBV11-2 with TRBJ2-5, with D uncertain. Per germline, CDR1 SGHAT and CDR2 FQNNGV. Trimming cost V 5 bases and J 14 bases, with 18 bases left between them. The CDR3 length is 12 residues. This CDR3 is CASSPPWTPAYF. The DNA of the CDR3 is TGTGCCAGCAGCCCTCCCTGGACCCCAGCCTACTTC.

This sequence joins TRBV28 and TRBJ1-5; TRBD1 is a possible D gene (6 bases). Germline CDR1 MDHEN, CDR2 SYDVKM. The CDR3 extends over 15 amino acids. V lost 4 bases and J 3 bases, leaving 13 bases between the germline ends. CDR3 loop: CASSSGGGNNQPQHF. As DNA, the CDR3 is TGTGCCAGCAGTTCAGGAGGGGGGAACAATCAGCCCCAGCATTTT.

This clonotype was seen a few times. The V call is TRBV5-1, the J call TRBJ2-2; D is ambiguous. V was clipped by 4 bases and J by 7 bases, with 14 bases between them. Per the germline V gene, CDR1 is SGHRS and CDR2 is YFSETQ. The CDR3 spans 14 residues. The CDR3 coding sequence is TGCGCCAGCAGCGAGGCACCTTCGGGCGGGGAGCTGTTTTTT. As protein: CASSEAPSGGELFF.